These T cell receptor beta chains were read from a single sample in a study of Graves' ophthalmopathy and Graves' hyperthyroidism. TCRdb called the multiplex PCR reads again in MiXCR, with one record for every CDR3 protein. The data hold over 450,000 distinct CDR3 sequences, with 14% observed a single time. Specimen: blood. The receptors were gathered from a woman under 40 with Graves' ophthalmopathy. Each CDR3 is given with its conserved first and last residue. D genes are given only for firm matches. A row's size may be missing; if present it is once, few, many or a size class.

v_call	j_call	clone_size	d_call	cdr3_nt	cdr3_aa
TRBV6-1	TRBJ1-1	many	.	TGTGCCAGCAGTGTCGACAGTTCCACTGAAGCTTTCTTT	CASSVDSSTEAFF
TRBV11-2	TRBJ1-2	.	TRBD1	TGTGCCAGCAGCTGGGGGACAGGGGGCCCCACAGGGGAAGGCTACACCTTC	CASSWGTGGPTGEGYTF
TRBV2	TRBJ2-7	many	TRBD1	TGTGCCACCGGACAGGGGGCATCCGAGCAGTACTTC	CATGQGASEQYF
TRBV15	TRBJ1-1	many	TRBD1	TGTGCCACCAGCAGACCGGGACAGGGCTATACTGAAGCTTTCTTT	CATSRPGQGYTEAFF
TRBV5-1	TRBJ1-3	many	.	TGCGCCAGCAGCTTGGATGGAAACACCATATATTTT	CASSLDGNTIYF
TRBV27	TRBJ1-1	many	TRBD1	TGTGCCAGCCCCAAGAGGAAGGACAGGGGCCTTTGGGCGAGCACTGAAGCTTTCTTT	CASPKRKDRGLWASTEAFF
TRBV3-1	TRBJ1-1	many	.	TGTGCCAGCCACAGCATGAACACTGAAGCTTTCTTT	CASHSMNTEAFF
TRBV6-1	TRBJ2-7	many	.	TGTGTCAGCAAAACGGCGGGGATCAACGAGCAGTACTTC	CVSKTAGINEQYF
TRBV6-5	TRBJ1-2	many	.	TGTGCCAGCAGTTCTCGGGCGGAGGGCTACGGCTACACCTTC	CASSSRAEGYGYTF
TRBV5-1	TRBJ2-2	many	TRBD2	TGCGCCAGCACCTCGGGACTAGCGGCTACCGGGGAGCTGTTTTTT	CASTSGLAATGELFF
TRBV5-1	TRBJ2-2	few	.	TGCGCCAGCAACCAGGGTGAAACCGGGGAGCTGTTTTTT	CASNQGETGELFF
TRBV2	TRBJ2-2	many	.	TGTGCCAGCAGTGATCGAGGGACCGGGGAGCTGTTTTTT	CASSDRGTGELFF
TRBV13	TRBJ2-5	many	.	TGTGCCTGCAGCCAGATCGGGGAGGACAGAGAGACCCAGTACTTC	CACSQIGEDRETQYF
TRBV10-1	TRBJ2-5	many	TRBD2	TGCGCCAGCAAAAGGCCCCGGTTTGCTCTAGCGGGAGCACGAGAGACCCAGTACTTC	CASKRPRFALAGARETQYF
TRBV12-3/TRBV12-4	TRBJ2-7	many	.	TGTGCCAGCAGCCCCTCCAACAGGGAAACCTACGAGCAGTACTTC	CASSPSNRETYEQYF
TRBV24-1	TRBJ2-5	many	.	TGTGCCACCAGTGATCCCAGCAGTTTGCAAGAGACCCAGTACTTC	CATSDPSSLQETQYF
TRBV29-1	TRBJ1-5	many	.	TGCAGCGTTGGAACCAGTAGCAATCAGCCCCAGCATTTT	CSVGTSSNQPQHF
TRBV15	TRBJ2-7	.	TRBD1	TGTGCCACCAGCCCCCGGACAGGGGGCTCCTACGAGCAGTACTTC	CATSPRTGGSYEQYF
TRBV7-3	TRBJ2-5	many	TRBD1	TGTGCCAGCAGCTTAAGACAGGGGGCACAAGAGACCCAGTACTTC	CASSLRQGAQETQYF
TRBV12-3/TRBV12-4	TRBJ2-7	many	TRBD1	TGTGCCAGCAGAGACAGGGACGATGACGAGCAGTACTTC	CASRDRDDDEQYF
TRBV19	TRBJ1-1	many	TRBD1	TGTGCCAGTAATCCGAGCGGACAGGGCCTAATGAACACTGAAGCTTTCTTT	CASNPSGQGLMNTEAFF
TRBV20-1	TRBJ2-7	many	.	TGCAGTGCTCCCTCCCCTCCGGGGTACGAGCAGTACTTC	CSAPSPPGYEQYF
TRBV12-3/TRBV12-4	TRBJ2-7	many	TRBD2	TGTGCCACCGGACTAGCGGGAGCTTACGAGCAGTACTTC	CATGLAGAYEQYF
TRBV28	TRBJ1-2	many	TRBD1	TGTGCCAGCAGTTCACCGGGACAGGGGATGGGTGGCTACACCTTC	CASSSPGQGMGGYTF
TRBV28	TRBJ1-1	many	TRBD1	TGTGCCAGCAGTAAGGGGACAGGGGTCTATGCGGGCACTGAAGCTTTCTTT	CASSKGTGVYAGTEAFF
TRBV7-9	TRBJ1-5	.	.	TGTGCCGGCAGCCAAGATGAGACGAGGAGGCCCCAGCATTTT	CAGSQDETRRPQHF
TRBV6-1	TRBJ2-4	many	TRBD2	TGTGCCAGCAGCGGACTAGCGGGTTTCCGGGGAAACATTAAGTACTTC	CASSGLAGFRGNIKYF
TRBV6-5	TRBJ1-2	many	.	TGTGCCAGCAGTTACTCCGTCAGGGTGGAAGGAGGCTACACCTTC	CASSYSVRVEGGYTF
TRBV12-3/TRBV12-4	TRBJ1-5	.	.	TGTGCCAGCACCACGACCGAAGGCCAGCCCCAGCATTTT	CASTTTEGQPQHF
TRBV29-1	TRBJ2-2	.	.	TGCAGCGTAGAAACCGGGACCAAAAACACCGGGGAGCTGTTTTTT	CSVETGTKNTGELFF
TRBV20-1	TRBJ2-5	many	TRBD1	TGCAGTGCTCCGGGACAGGGACAAGAGACCCAGTACTTC	CSAPGQGQETQYF
TRBV6-5	TRBJ1-5	.	.	TGTGCCAGCAGTTATCCGGGCAATCAGCCCCAGCATTTT	CASSYPGNQPQHF
TRBV2	TRBJ1-6	many	TRBD1	TGTGCCAGCAGCTCGACGGACAGGGGTTATAATTCACCCCTCCACTTT	CASSSTDRGYNSPLHF
TRBV5-5	TRBJ2-7	.	TRBD1	TGTGCCAGCAGCTTGTTCGACAGGGCGACCTACGAGCAGTACTTC	CASSLFDRATYEQYF
TRBV9	TRBJ2-7	.	.	TGTGCCAGCAGCGTAGGGACATACTCCTACGAGCAGTACTTC	CASSVGTYSYEQYF
TRBV11-1	TRBJ2-2	many	.	TGTGCCAGCAGCCAAAAGGCGGGACGGATGAACACCGGGGAGCTGTTTTTT	CASSQKAGRMNTGELFF
TRBV12-3/TRBV12-4	TRBJ1-1	few	.	TGTGCCAGCAGTCATAGCAGGAACACTGAAGCTTTCTTT	CASSHSRNTEAFF
TRBV6-1	TRBJ1-6	many	.	TGTGCCAGCAGGTTTGGGGATTCACCCCTCCACTTT	CASRFGDSPLHF
TRBV6-1	TRBJ1-1	many	.	TGTGCCAGCAGTCCGAACCTCAGGGGTAACACTGAAGCTTTCTTT	CASSPNLRGNTEAFF
TRBV7-9	TRBJ2-7	many	TRBD2	TGTGCCAGCAGCTCTAGCGGAGTCTACGAGCAGTACTTC	CASSSSGVYEQYF
TRBV20-1	TRBJ2-2	.	TRBD1	TGCAGTGCTCGGCCTGGACAGGCGAGCACCGGGGAGCTGTTTTTT	CSARPGQASTGELFF
TRBV19	TRBJ1-5	many	.	TGTGCCAGTAGCCATGGACGGCTCAATCAGCCCCAGCATTTT	CASSHGRLNQPQHF
TRBV18	TRBJ2-5	.	.	TGTGCCAGCTCACCATTTAGCGGAGGGGATCAAGAGACCCAGTACTTC	CASSPFSGGDQETQYF
TRBV12-3/TRBV12-4	TRBJ1-6	.	.	TGTGCCAGCAGTTTAGCGAATCCGACGGTGAATAATTCACCCCTCCACTTT	CASSLANPTVNNSPLHF
TRBV7-2	TRBJ2-7	.	.	TGTGCCAGCAGCATGGATGGGGAAGGGTCCTACGAGCAGTACTTC	CASSMDGEGSYEQYF
TRBV13	TRBJ2-7	many	.	TGTGCCACCCAAAAGATTCGCTCCTACGAGCAGTACTTC	CATQKIRSYEQYF
TRBV4-1	TRBJ2-7	many	.	TGCGCCAGCAGCCAAGATACGAAGGAGAGGGGCTGCGAGCAGTACTTC	CASSQDTKERGCEQYF
TRBV15	TRBJ1-1	few	TRBD1	TGTGCCACCAGCAGGCAGGGGGAAGGAGACACTGAAGCTTTCTTT	CATSRQGEGDTEAFF
TRBV6-1	TRBJ2-5	many	.	TGTGCCAGCAAGCCAGCGGCTTACCAAGAGACCCAGTACTTC	CASKPAAYQETQYF
TRBV5-1	TRBJ2-5	many	.	TGCGCCAGCAGCTTCCAGGAAGAGACCCAGTACTTC	CASSFQEETQYF
TRBV29-1	TRBJ2-5	many	.	TGCAGCGTTGAAGCTGGGGTGAGGGAGACCCAGTACTTC	CSVEAGVRETQYF
TRBV7-9	TRBJ1-6	many	.	TGTGCCAGCAGCGACGCCGCCCGGACGGATAATTCACCCCTCCACTTT	CASSDAARTDNSPLHF
TRBV6-1	TRBJ2-5	many	TRBD1	TGTGCCAGCAGCCGGACAGGGCCTCGCGAGACCCAGTACTTC	CASSRTGPRETQYF
TRBV27	TRBJ2-7	.	TRBD1	TGTGCCAGCAGTTTAGGACAGGGTCAGGACGAGCAGTACTTC	CASSLGQGQDEQYF
TRBV15	TRBJ2-7	.	TRBD1	TGTGCCACCAGCATAGACCGGGACAGGTCCTCCTACGAGCAGTACTTC	CATSIDRDRSSYEQYF
TRBV6-1	TRBJ1-1	many	TRBD1	TGTGCCAGCAGGGCCACCGGGACAGGGGCCACTGAAGCTTTCTTT	CASRATGTGATEAFF
TRBV6-1	TRBJ1-5	few	.	TGTGCCAGCAGTCCGGTCCCTCGGGGGGATCAGCCCCAGCATTTT	CASSPVPRGDQPQHF
TRBV7-2	TRBJ2-4	few	.	TGTGCCAGCAGCTTAGTCTCCAGGGTTGACATTAAGTACTTC	CASSLVSRVDIKYF
TRBV28	TRBJ2-7	few	.	TGTGCCAGCAGTTTCACCGACAATGCCTACGAGCAGTACTTC	CASSFTDNAYEQYF